This T cell receptor beta chain derives from a study of blood T cell repertoires in COVID-19. Study context: Sources were T cells, B-cell-depleted T cells, or PBMCs; the material itself was cDNA or gDNA.

This clone was observed a single time. The ends were cut back, 4 bases at V and 10 bases at J, with 16 bases in the middle. Germline CDR1 MNHNY, CDR2 SVGAGI (reference sequence). This CDR3 has 13 amino acids. Some clones are missing from TCRdb's copy, which holds only in-frame ones; the method was immunoSEQ multiplex PCR. The data show 200,000 to 250,000 clones, approximately 85% seen once. This clonotype was obtained from an older woman with COVID-19, enrolled during active disease. V usage is TRBV6-6 and J usage is TRBJ1-1, with no clear D. Source material: peripheral blood. This CDR3 reads CASSSFLGSTAFF. The CDR3 DNA sequence: TGTGCCAGCAGTTCGTTTTTGGGTAGCACAGCTTTCTTT.